The rows below give T cell receptor beta chains drawn from one sample of a study of shared clonotypes between healthy human individuals. The data were produced by immunoSEQ multiplex PCR, yet TCRdb's version contains in-frame clones alone and is incomplete. The sample carries more than 1.2 million clones, around 98.5% recorded once. Sequencing input: naive CD4+ T cells sorted from blood. All receptors derive from a man younger than 40 in good health. Each CDR3 is given with its conserved first and last residue. D genes are given only for firm matches. Rows give clone size only sometimes, using once, few, many, or a class for an expanded clone.

v_call: TRBV6-5
clone_size: NA
j_call: TRBJ1-3
d_call: NA
cdr3_nt: TGTGCCAGCAGTTTGTTCGCATTTGGAAACACCATATATTTT
cdr3_aa: CASSLFAFGNTIYF

v_call: TRBV7-8
clone_size: NA
j_call: TRBJ2-7
d_call: NA
cdr3_nt: TGTGCCAGCAGCTTAGTCGGAGGGGGCCACGAGCAGTACTTC
cdr3_aa: CASSLVGGGHEQYF

v_call: TRBV5-5
clone_size: NA
j_call: TRBJ2-5
d_call: NA
cdr3_nt: TGTGCCAGCAGCCGGCGACCGGGACACAACCAAGAGACCCAGTACTTC
cdr3_aa: CASSRRPGHNQETQYF

v_call: TRBV18
clone_size: NA
j_call: TRBJ2-7
d_call: NA
cdr3_nt: TGTGCCAGCTCCGAAGAAGTGACCGAGCAGTACTTC
cdr3_aa: CASSEEVTEQYF

v_call: TRBV25-1
clone_size: once
j_call: TRBJ2-3
d_call: NA
cdr3_nt: TGTGCCAGCAGTGAATGGGACAGCACAGATACGCAGTATTTT
cdr3_aa: CASSEWDSTDTQYF

v_call: TRBV29-1
clone_size: NA
j_call: TRBJ2-1
d_call: TRBD1
cdr3_nt: TGCAGCCAGAGACAGGGTGGGAATGAGCAGTTCTTC
cdr3_aa: CSQRQGGNEQFF

v_call: TRBV10-2
clone_size: NA
j_call: TRBJ2-1
d_call: NA
cdr3_nt: TGCGCCAGCGGCCCCCCCCTTTTAGTCAATGAGCAGTTCTTC
cdr3_aa: CASGPPLLVNEQFF

v_call: TRBV5-1
clone_size: NA
j_call: TRBJ2-1
d_call: NA
cdr3_nt: TGCGCCAGCAGCTTGGCCGGCAGGGACTCCTACAATGAGCAGTTCTTC
cdr3_aa: CASSLAGRDSYNEQFF

v_call: TRBV10-2
clone_size: NA
j_call: TRBJ2-2
d_call: TRBD2
cdr3_nt: TGCGCCAGCCGACGGGGGGACGCCGGGGAGCTGTTTTTT
cdr3_aa: CASRRGDAGELFF

v_call: TRBV7-9
clone_size: NA
j_call: TRBJ2-7
d_call: NA
cdr3_nt: TGTGCCAGCAACAAAGGGATCGACGAGCAGTACTTC
cdr3_aa: CASNKGIDEQYF

v_call: TRBV5-6
clone_size: NA
j_call: TRBJ2-3
d_call: TRBD2
cdr3_nt: TGTGCCAGCAGCTTTATGCTGGGACTAGCGGGAGGCCACACAGATACGCAGTATTTT
cdr3_aa: CASSFMLGLAGGHTDTQYF

v_call: TRBV10-3
clone_size: NA
j_call: TRBJ1-4
d_call: NA
cdr3_nt: TGTGCCATCAGTGACGGTGCTAATGAAAAACTGTTTTTT
cdr3_aa: CAISDGANEKLFF

v_call: TRBV27
clone_size: NA
j_call: TRBJ1-4
d_call: NA
cdr3_nt: TGTGCCAGCAGCCGAATCGACGGTGCAACTAATGAAAAACTGTTTTTT
cdr3_aa: CASSRIDGATNEKLFF

v_call: TRBV7-2
clone_size: NA
j_call: TRBJ2-7
d_call: TRBD1
cdr3_nt: TGTGCCAGCAGCGCCGGGACAGGGGTTGAGCAGTACTTC
cdr3_aa: CASSAGTGVEQYF

v_call: TRBV7-6
clone_size: NA
j_call: TRBJ2-7
d_call: TRBD2
cdr3_nt: TGTGCCAGCAGCACCAGGCCGGGACTAGCAGACGAGCAGTACTTC
cdr3_aa: CASSTRPGLADEQYF

v_call: TRBV18
clone_size: NA
j_call: TRBJ2-7
d_call: TRBD2
cdr3_nt: TGTGCCAGCTTACCCGGGACTAGTGGCTCCTACGAGCAGTACTTC
cdr3_aa: CASLPGTSGSYEQYF

v_call: TRBV7-3
clone_size: NA
j_call: TRBJ1-1
d_call: NA
cdr3_nt: TGTGCCACTAAAACAGCGGCGAACACTGAAGCTTTCTTT
cdr3_aa: CATKTAANTEAFF

v_call: TRBV5-1
clone_size: NA
j_call: TRBJ1-2
d_call: NA
cdr3_nt: TGCGCCAGCAGCTCCCGGACAGTCTCTAACTATGGCTACACCTTC
cdr3_aa: CASSSRTVSNYGYTF

v_call: TRBV19
clone_size: NA
j_call: TRBJ2-7
d_call: TRBD2
cdr3_nt: TGTGCCAGTAGGCAAAGCGGGAGGGCCGTCGAGCAGTACTTC
cdr3_aa: CASRQSGRAVEQYF

v_call: TRBV10-3
clone_size: NA
j_call: TRBJ1-1
d_call: TRBD1
cdr3_nt: TGTGCCATCAGCCGGGACAGGGGTGAGGCTGAAGCTTTCTTT
cdr3_aa: CAISRDRGEAEAFF

v_call: TRBV9
clone_size: NA
j_call: TRBJ2-1
d_call: TRBD2
cdr3_nt: TGTGCCAGCAGCGTTTCTTCGGGGGGTCCCAATGAGCAGTTCTTC
cdr3_aa: CASSVSSGGPNEQFF

v_call: TRBV6-5
clone_size: NA
j_call: TRBJ2-7
d_call: TRBD1
cdr3_nt: TGTGCCAGCAGCCGACAGGGTGGCGAGCAGTACTTC
cdr3_aa: CASSRQGGEQYF

v_call: TRBV6-1
clone_size: NA
j_call: TRBJ2-1
d_call: TRBD2
cdr3_nt: TGTGCCAGCAGTGAGGGACTAGCGGCCTACAATGAGCAGTTCTTC
cdr3_aa: CASSEGLAAYNEQFF

v_call: TRBV15
clone_size: once
j_call: TRBJ2-3
d_call: NA
cdr3_nt: TGTGCCACCAGCAGGGGTATGAGGGGAGCCAGCACAGATACGCAGTATTTT
cdr3_aa: CATSRGMRGASTDTQYF

v_call: TRBV9
clone_size: NA
j_call: TRBJ2-6
d_call: NA
cdr3_nt: TGTGCCAGCAGCGTAGACCGTCCATACAACGTCCTGACTTTC
cdr3_aa: CASSVDRPYNVLTF

v_call: TRBV6-5
clone_size: NA
j_call: TRBJ2-7
d_call: NA
cdr3_nt: TGTGCCAGCTCGACTGCCCTATACGAGCAGTACTTC
cdr3_aa: CASSTALYEQYF

v_call: TRBV7-7
clone_size: NA
j_call: TRBJ2-7
d_call: NA
cdr3_nt: TGTGCTAGCAGCTTAGGACAGAGGGTGGCCTACGAGCAGTACTTC
cdr3_aa: CASSLGQRVAYEQYF

v_call: TRBV10-2
clone_size: NA
j_call: TRBJ2-1
d_call: TRBD2
cdr3_nt: TGCGCCAGCAGTGAGTCGAGACTAGCGAGGAATGAGCAGTTCTTC
cdr3_aa: CASSESRLARNEQFF

v_call: TRBV19
clone_size: NA
j_call: TRBJ1-4
d_call: NA
cdr3_nt: TGTGCCACACGATGGGAAAAACTGTTTTTT
cdr3_aa: CATRWEKLFF

v_call: TRBV30
clone_size: NA
j_call: TRBJ1-3
d_call: NA
cdr3_nt: TGTGCCTGGAGGAGAGGACGGAGCTCTGGAAACACCATATATTTT
cdr3_aa: CAWRRGRSSGNTIYF

v_call: TRBV5-8
clone_size: NA
j_call: TRBJ1-1
d_call: NA
cdr3_nt: TGTGCCAGCAGCTTGGCCCTGGACAGAAACACTGAAGCTTTCTTT
cdr3_aa: CASSLALDRNTEAFF

v_call: TRBV7-4
clone_size: NA
j_call: TRBJ2-7
d_call: TRBD2
cdr3_nt: TGTGCCAGCAGCTTAGTACAACGGGAGGGCCTGTCCTACGAGCAGTACTTC
cdr3_aa: CASSLVQREGLSYEQYF